Listed below are T cell receptor beta chains from one sample, sequenced in a study of neoadjuvant anti-PD-1 for oral cavity cancer. Produced via immunoSEQ multiplex PCR; TCRdb's table is partial and in-frame only. In the table there are 17,000 or so clones, approximately 61% of which are singletons. The specimen was PBMCs, collected before nivolumab (anti-PD-1) treatment. The source is a person between 35 and 79 years old with oral cavity squamous cell carcinoma. Both conserved end residues are part of each CDR3. Fields, in order: J gene, D gene, clone size, V gene, CDR3 protein, CDR3 DNA. D genes are given only for firm matches. Expanded clones get a size class; other rows say once, few or many, or leave the size out.

J: TRBJ2-5
D: -
size: -
V: TRBV5-1
CDR3: CASSLNQETQYF
DNA: TGCGCCAGCAGCCTAAACCAAGAGACCCAGTACTTC

J: TRBJ2-7
D: TRBD2
size: few
V: TRBV28
CDR3: CASSSGTSPYEQYF
DNA: TGTGCCAGCAGTTCCGGGACTAGTCCCTACGAGCAGTACTTC

J: TRBJ1-3
D: -
size: -
V: TRBV6-1
CDR3: CASSGDSAGNTIYF
DNA: TGTGCCAGCAGTGGAGATTCTGCTGGAAACACCATATATTTT

J: TRBJ2-7
D: TRBD1
size: -
V: TRBV6-5
CDR3: CASSRDRETYEQYF
DNA: TGTGCCAGCAGTCGGGACAGGGAGACCTACGAGCAGTACTTC

J: TRBJ1-4
D: -
size: -
V: TRBV5-1
CDR3: CASSLATTPSVEKLFF
DNA: TGCGCCAGCAGCTTGGCTACGACCCCTAGTGTGGAAAAACTGTTTTTT

J: TRBJ2-5
D: -
size: -
V: TRBV5-1
CDR3: CASSSVGRKETQYF
DNA: TGCGCCAGCAGCTCGGTCGGCAGGAAAGAGACCCAGTACTTC

J: TRBJ2-1
D: -
size: -
V: TRBV2
CDR3: CASSVSRVSNEQFF
DNA: TGTGCCAGCAGTGTCAGTAGAGTTAGCAATGAGCAGTTCTTC

J: TRBJ1-3
D: -
size: -
V: TRBV2
CDR3: CASGGEAGNTIYF
DNA: TGTGCCAGCGGGGGAGAAGCTGGAAACACCATATATTTT

J: TRBJ2-1
D: -
size: -
V: TRBV29-1
CDR3: CSVDPRRNNEQFF
DNA: TGCAGCGTTGATCCCCGCCGCAACAATGAGCAGTTCTTC

J: TRBJ2-1
D: -
size: -
V: TRBV2
CDR3: CASSEGLEKFF
DNA: TGTGCCAGCAGTGAAGGGCTAGAGAAGTTCTTC

J: TRBJ2-5
D: -
size: -
V: TRBV29-1
CDR3: CSVSDGGGGETQYF
DNA: TGCAGCGTTTCCGACGGGGGCGGTGGGGAGACCCAGTACTTC

J: TRBJ2-1
D: -
size: few
V: TRBV11-2
CDR3: CASSLVPGGYSSDEQFF
DNA: TGTGCCAGCAGCTTAGTCCCAGGGGGGTATAGTTCGGATGAGCAGTTCTTC

J: TRBJ1-1
D: -
size: -
V: TRBV30
CDR3: CAWSVLMMNTEAFF
DNA: TGTGCCTGGAGTGTGTTAATGATGAACACTGAAGCTTTCTTT

J: TRBJ2-2
D: TRBD1
size: -
V: TRBV30
CDR3: CAWSTRGRTGELFF
DNA: TGTGCCTGGAGTACCAGGGGGCGAACCGGGGAGCTGTTTTTT

J: TRBJ1-1
D: TRBD1
size: -
V: TRBV9
CDR3: CASSGGQWTEAFF
DNA: TGTGCCAGCAGCGGGGGACAGTGGACTGAAGCTTTCTTT